Shown below are 3 T cell receptor beta chains from a single sample sequenced in a study of T cell repertoires in cytomegalovirus infection. The antigens of these receptors remain unknown. From the reads, TCRdb called clonotypes with MiXCR, one entry per CDR3 protein. The table lists 100,000 to 150,000 distinct CDR3 sequences, more than 30% of them singletons. Source: CD8+ T cells from cultured PBMCs, taken from culture after CMV antigen stimulation. The receptor set was obtained from a human donor in good health (CMV status not recorded). Some clones in this sample may be carry-over from other donors' samples.

This clonotype was seen only a few times. The rearrangement uses TRBV7-2 and TRBJ1-1; TRBD1 is a possible D gene (5 bases). Looked up from germline, CDR1 is SGHTA and CDR2 is FQGNSA. The CDR3 has 17 residues. Trimming removed 0 bases at V and 0 bases at J, with 14 bases between. The DNA of the CDR3 is TGTGCCAGCAGCTTAGCCTTCGGAGGGGCCTTGAACACTGAAGCTTTCTTT. It encodes CASSLAFGGALNTEAFF.

In its sample, this clonotype was seen many times. The V call is TRBV5-5, the J call TRBJ2-7; TRBD1 might be the D (6 bases). The CDR3 sequence is 15 residues long. Trimming stripped 4 bases from V and 0 bases from J, with 14 bases between. CDR1 and CDR2 (germline): SGHKS, YYEKEE (reference sequence). The CDR3 DNA is TGTGCCAGCAGCCAAACAGGGTCCAGCTCCTACGAGCAGTACTTC. Translated: CASSQTGSSSYEQYF.

This clonotype was counted only a few times. The chain combines TRBV19 with TRBJ2-4; TRBD2 aligns across 13 bases. Germline trimming cut 7 bases from V and 0 bases from J; bases unmatched to any gene: 6. Germline CDR1 and CDR2: LNHDA and SQIVND (reference sequence). CDR3 length equals 17 residues. The DNA for the CDR3 is TGTGCCAGTACAGGGACTAGCGGGGAGCTAGCCAAAAACATTCAGTACTTC. Translating it yields CASTGTSGELAKNIQYF.